Sequencing of this T cell receptor (beta chain) was carried out in a study of CXCR3-negative and CXCR3-positive naive CD8 T cells. Study details: TRB reads totalled about 150 million, about 1.5 +/- 0.3 million per library. Overall study findings and caveats: Comparison of naive subsets found surface CD5 to be comparable, and TCR strength was inferred on the basis of TRB CDR3 properties. Within a donor, both naive subsets shared TRBV-TRBJ usage, unlike memory cells. The study found comparably high diversity in both naive subsets and much lower diversity in memory CD8+ cells.

UMI labels and 5' RACE were used to prepare the TRB cDNA libraries. TCRdb reprocessed the 5' RACE reads, keeping one entry per CDR3 protein, no DNA. The data show some 41,000 distinct CDR3 sequences, and the top ten clones hold about 10%. This CDR3 comprises 13 residues. Germline CDR1 is DFQATT and CDR2 is SNEGSKA (reference sequence). In regard to this clonotype: The target antigen is unknown.

This sequence was found in a human donor in good health. Some clones in this sample may be carry-over from other donors' samples. The rearrangement links TRBV20-1 to TRBJ2-1; TCRdb picks TRBD2, but there is no DNA to check that call. Sample: memory CD8+ T cells from blood. CDR3 protein: CSASGGAEREQFF.